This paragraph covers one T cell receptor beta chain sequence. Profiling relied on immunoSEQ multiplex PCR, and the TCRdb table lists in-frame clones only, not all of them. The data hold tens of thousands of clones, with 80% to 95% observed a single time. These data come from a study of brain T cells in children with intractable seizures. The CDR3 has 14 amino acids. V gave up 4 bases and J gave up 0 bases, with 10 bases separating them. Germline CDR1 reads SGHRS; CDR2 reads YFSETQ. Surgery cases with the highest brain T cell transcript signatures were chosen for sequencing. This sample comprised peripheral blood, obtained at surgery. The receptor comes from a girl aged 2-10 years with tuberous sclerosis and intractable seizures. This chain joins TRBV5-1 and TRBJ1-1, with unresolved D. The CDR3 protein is CASSADPMNTEAFF. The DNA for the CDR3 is TGCGCCAGCAGCGCCGACCCGATGAACACTGAAGCTTTCTTT.